Each of the 9 T cell receptor beta chains below was sequenced from the same sample in a study of T-cell memory formation after mild COVID-19. TCRdb ran MiXCR on the 5' RACE reads and lists one entry per CDR3 protein. The sample has roughly 610,000 distinct CDR3 sequences; 15% to 20% are singletons. Sequencing was done on a sample of PBMCs or a T cell subset sorted from them (not recorded which). Every receptor here comes from an adult woman who had mild COVID-19 (a few samples of this study predate the infection). Cell type and time point are not known.

This clonotype was detected a few times. The rearrangement joins TRBV3-1 to TRBJ1-1, with a tentative D call TRBD1 (6 bases). Trimming stripped 8 bases from V and 8 bases from J, with 15 bases between. Germline loops: CDR1 LGHDT, CDR2 YNNKEL (reference sequence). CDR3 length equals 12 residues. CDR3 protein: CASSKGGWEAFF. Written as DNA, the CDR3 is TGTGCCAGCTCGAAGGGGGGTTGGGAAGCTTTCTTT.

The J gene is TRBJ1-3, the V gene TRBV15; 7 bases are a match to TRBD1. The CDR3 length is 15 residues. The germline V gene has CDR1 LNHNV and CDR2 YYDKDF (reference sequence). V shed 5 bases and J 0 bases; nucleotides not matched to a gene: 4. The CDR3: CATSRQGGSGNTIYF. Written as DNA, the CDR3 is TGTGCCACCAGCCGACAGGGAGGCTCTGGAAACACCATATATTTT.

In its sample, this clonotype was seen once. Written as DNA, the CDR3 is TGTGCCAGCAGCTTGTGGGCGTTTAACTATGGCTACACCTTC. Protein product: CASSLWAFNYGYTF. This chain connects TRBV5-6 to TRBJ1-2; no reliable D call. Germline V gene data show CDR1 as SGHDT and CDR2 as YYEEEE. The CDR3 runs to 14 residues. V shed 1 base and J shed 1 base, with 8 bases lying between them.

J is TRBJ2-7 and V is TRBV18; D not resolved. The CDR3 contains 14 residues. With 1 base removed from V and 9 bases from J, the gap between germline ends came to 16 bases. Germline lookup yields CDR1 KGHSH and CDR2 LQKENI. The CDR3, as DNA: TGTGCCAGCTCACCACGTAGGGCAGCCGGTGGGCAGTACTTC. It translates to CASSPRRAAGGQYF.

The gene calls are TRBV3-1 and TRBJ1-2; possibly TRBD1 for D (6 bases). The CDR3 consists of 15 residues. Germline values: CDR1 LGHDT, CDR2 YNNKEL (reference sequence). Trimming took 2 bases from V and 3 from J, leaving 13 bases between them. DNA for the CDR3: TGTGCCAGCAGCCAATCCGAGGGGGGCTACTATGGCTACACCTTC. This translates into CASSQSEGGYYGYTF.

The V call is TRBV7-9, the J call TRBJ1-1, with D possibly TRBD1 on 6 matching bases. Deletions cut 6 bases from V and 4 bases from J, with 24 bases between. The CDR3 sequence is 17 residues long. CDR1 and CDR2 (germline): SEHNR, FQNEAQ (reference sequence). The CDR3 loop is CASSYNRADGVSTEAFF. The CDR3 region has the DNA TGTGCCAGCAGTTATAACAGGGCAGATGGCGTTAGCACTGAAGCTTTCTTT.

The chain combines TRBV30 with TRBJ1-1; 9 bases are shared with TRBD1. CDR3 length: 14 amino acids. The V gene's germline CDR1 is GTSNPN and CDR2 SVGIG (reference sequence). V lost 4 bases, J lost 10 bases, and 13 bases stayed unmatched. The CDR3 sequence: CAWTAQGAMGRAFF. The CDR3 DNA follows: TGTGCCTGGACGGCACAGGGGGCGATGGGGAGAGCTTTCTTT.

The chain links TRBV9 to TRBJ1-1, with D possibly TRBD1 on 6 matching bases. Germline V lookup: CDR1 SGDLS, CDR2 YYNGEE. There are 15 residues in the CDR3. Deletions cut 4 bases from V and 3 bases from J, with 16 bases between. The CDR3 DNA reads as TGTGCCAGCAGCTCCCGGAGGGGGGTCGACACTGAAGCTTTCTTT. Translating it yields CASSSRRGVDTEAFF.

V gene TRBV6-5 combines with J gene TRBJ1-5; 10 positions agree with TRBD1. CDR1 MNHEY and CDR2 SVGAGI come from the germline V gene. The trim removed 6 bases at V and 3 bases at J, leaving 8 bases unmatched. This CDR3 has 16 residues. CDR3 sequence (DNA): TGTGCCAGCAGCGAGACAGGGGGCGCAATCAATCAGCCCCAGCATTTT. Encoded protein: CASSETGGAINQPQHF.